This entry describes one TCR beta chain. Its antigen is still unknown. Per-base quality was not reported, and no clone a single base away is much larger than it. Between the V and J ends, shortened by 0 bases and 2 bases respectively, the junction contains 4 bases. The CDR3 goes from the cysteine to the phenylalanine over 13 residues. The entry retains the CDR3 DNA only, 39 bases that are in frame from base 1. CDR1 and CDR2, looked up from the germline V gene, are SGHDT and YYEEEE. The library was obtained by the immunoSEQ multiplex PCR assay. For the multiplex PCR, a mixture combining 60 forward primers for TCR Vbeta segments and 13 reverse primers for TCR Jbeta segments was used. The CDR3 region of rearranged TCR beta genes was amplified from genomic DNA by a multiplex PCR assay. Amplified TCR beta libraries were sequenced as 87-base-pair reads on the Illumina HiSeq System. Per the authors' processing: In a later analysis, tens of millions of unique TCR beta chains were counted across the approximately 620 repertoires, and about 9.9 million of these chains were shared by at least two donors. A nearest-neighbor algorithm error-corrected the raw reads and collapsed the reads into unique sequences, merging closely related sequences to remove PCR and sequencing errors. V, D and J gene segments were assigned by aligning CDR3 sequences to IMGT reference sequences. For a sequence to be retained, at least a six-nucleotide match to both a V gene segment and a J gene segment was required. Rearrangements were classified as productive when the CDR3 lacked stop codons and remained in frame with V and J, and all other rearrangements were classified as non-productive. CDR3 was defined according to IMGT convention as the region running from the second conserved V-encoded cysteine to the conserved J-encoded phenylalanine. Sequences without an unambiguous match to a single V gene segment were excluded from the earlier analysis of several hundred of the donors. In an earlier analysis of several hundred of the donors, V segments were called functional above 56.7% productive rearrangements and were called segregating when the between-donor standard deviation exceeded 5%. To diagnose cytomegalovirus status from the catalog of TCR beta chain sequences, a statistical classification framework was built. In a later analysis, TCR nucleotide sequences were compared against IMGT/GENE-DB human TR gene sequences so that V and J genes could be assigned. The TCRdist pipeline was used in a later analysis to assign CDR3 sequences and most-parsimonious VDJ recombination scenarios. In a later analysis, each TCR beta chain was defined by its CDR3 amino acid sequence together with its V-gene family, and reads lacking a unique V-gene family were excluded. As a way to deal with suspected cross-contamination and a sequencing artifact, a later analysis dropped more than 500 nucleotide sequences that were highly shared and had low generation probability. In a later analysis, a clonal expansion index was calculated for each public chain from normalized within-repertoire ranks of inferred template counts. Generation probabilities in a later analysis came from a VDJ recombination model fitted to out-of-frame rearrangements, and those results were checked against IGoR. In a later analysis, hypergeometric tests were used to score TCR-TCR, TCR-HLA and TCR-CMV co-occurrence, with a repertoire-size bias correction applied to TCR pairs. False discovery rates were estimated in a later analysis by permuting HLA or CMV assignments 20 times. A later analysis grouped co-occurring TCRs with DBSCAN, adding TCRdist sequence similarity when clustering within HLA-allele-positive subsets. For co-occurrence clustering, repertoires with fewer than 30,000 or more than 120,000 public chains were excluded, along with 4 to 6 repertoires with anomalous nucleotide sharing. TCRdb retrieved this table from immuneACCESS and kept in-frame rearrangements only. Not all clones are present; in checked studies, unresolved V genes account for under half, and no reason is known for the remainder. V, J and clone size derive from that table, while D and trimming were established from the DNA sequence. The sample table holds some 130,000 clones, of which more than 70% were seen once. Around 3% of the sample lies in the top ten.

The cohort was made up of 500 to 850 healthy bone marrow donors. At the time of sampling, every cohort member was nominally healthy, though immune exposures that went unrecorded were likely present. The donor was CMV seronegative and was included in the group of several hundred seronegative cohort members. A peripheral blood sample was provided by each donor, and peripheral blood mononuclear cells were used for TCR beta sequencing. Genomic DNA was extracted from the blood cell samples with the Qiagen DNeasy Blood Extraction Kit. This sample was taken from a study of cytomegalovirus exposure and HLA in healthy donors (dated by TCRdb to 2015 to 2018). Turning to the overall study: An earlier analysis of under 600 of the donors reported more than 250 Gb of sequence data and roughly 100 million unique TCR beta sequences from about 179 million T cells. An early release that covered about 600 HLA-typed donors contained approximately 300 gigabases of sequencing data and roughly 84 million unique TCR sequences. Of the 300 to 450 genotyped donors, 75% to 85% were placed in the genetic ancestry cluster associated with self-reported Caucasian donors. The study aimed to test whether cataloging public T cell receptors could reveal signatures of past pathogen exposure. The study used immunosequencing to profile the T cell repertoires of several hundred subjects and linked those repertoires to cytomegalovirus serostatus. A separate validation cohort of some 130 different subjects was used in addition to the approximately 670-subject first cohort. To predict cytomegalovirus infection status, the study brought together high-throughput TCR immunosequencing, statistical association of individual TCRs with disease status, and machine learning. A later analysis re-examined previously published TCR beta repertoires from over 500 donors and added high-resolution HLA genotyping to investigate patterns of TCR occurrence. In the later analysis, no new phenotypic data were used to find candidate immune exposures; instead, reliance was placed on TCR beta sequences and their occurrence across donors. To decide whether each TCR beta V gene segment behaved as functional or pseudogenic, an earlier analysis of some 570 of the donors relied on high-throughput TCR beta sequencing. Donor age, sex, ethnicity and CMV serostatus were compiled alongside the repertoire data. A later genetic analysis used genome-wide SNP genotypes for about 55% of the 666 donors, treating that subset as a discovery cohort. All discovery cohort repertoires had been generated using a single sequencing platform. HLA typing covered class I and class II loci at four-digit resolution. Typing coverage varied by locus: roughly 629-640 donors for A, B, C, DRB1 and DQB1; roughly 500 for DQA1; 600 to 610 for DPA1; roughly 470 for DPB1. Several DR-DQ haplotypes were handled as single units for association and clustering, since linkage in the cohort was strong. Among some 400 genotyped donors of the cohort, an average of about 220,000 unique TCR beta nucleotide sequences was sequenced per donor, of which about 20% were non-productive. Here is what the overall study found, with its caveats: In the study, approximately 160 TCR beta chains were listed as associated with cytomegalovirus. In an earlier analysis of some 500 of the donors, most TCR beta V segments were observed in productive rearrangements about 90% or about 30% of the time, broadly matching IMGT annotations. The only immune exposure information available for the cohort was CMV serostatus. Fewer than 20 rarely observed V segments, including chromosome 9 orphons, were excluded from the earlier analysis of approximately 600 of the donors because counts were too low. Sequencing depth was assumed to be roughly uniform across donors in the presence/absence analyses, though that assumption may not hold. Across donors, most TCR sequences were observed very rarely, whereas some public TCRs were present in many individuals. This cohort had only TCR beta chains sequenced, and the lack of alpha or paired-chain data limited which features could be detected. A further reported finding was that TCR beta sequences accurately predicted the HLA-A and HLA-B alleles for most subjects in the first cohort. When HLA alleles, especially DR and DQ, strongly co-occurred, attributing TCR associations to individual alleles was difficult. A later analysis found that HLA-associated TCR beta chains were more clonally expanded and had lower generation probabilities than equally common non-associated chains. Several of the top co-occurrence clusters appeared to be linked to parvovirus B19, influenza, CMV and Epstein-Barr virus, according to a later analysis. A few of the identified cytomegalovirus-associated TCR beta chains were confirmed in vitro to be specific for cytomegalovirus antigens. Compared with the roughly 700-donor mean, donors in an Asian-associated ancestry cluster had fewer N-insertions in productive TCRs, according to a later genetic analysis. In both the original and validation cohorts, the classifier was reported to diagnose cytomegalovirus status with high specificity and sensitivity. Linkage disequilibrium might explain the correlated functional status among segregating V segments, but an unknown experimental factor could not be excluded. Some IMGT-functional V segments, including TRBV6-2 and TRBV6-3, could not be distinguished by the 87-base-pair reads and were therefore excluded. The authors suggested that the approach could potentially be extended to other disease states and immunological phenotypes. The sequencing pipeline was judged likely to have produced a cluster of highly shared sequence variants as a technical artifact. In a later analysis, TCR association rates were found to vary across HLA loci, with the most associated TCRs seen for DRB1 alleles and the fewest for HLA-C alleles. In a later genetic analysis, a missense DCLRE1C variant was associated with V-gene and J-gene trimming of TCR beta chains, and the association was replicated in an independent cohort. In a later analysis, most CMV-associated TCR beta chains were found to appear HLA-restricted, with HLA associations seemingly driven largely by CMV exposure. At a false discovery rate of 0.05, a later analysis linked 16,951 TCR beta sequences to specific HLA alleles. Because some donors lacked HLA typing at each locus, the association tests relied only on the typed subset.

This receptor was taken from a man aged 40-50 years in good health and CMV-seronegative. Specimen: PBMCs. The V and J segments used are TRBV5-6 and TRBJ2-3, with the identity of the D gene unclear. The encoded CDR3 is CASSLAFTDTQYF. The base sequence is TGTGCCAGCAGCTTGGCCTTCACAGATACGCAGTATTTT. This CDR3, with the reference TRBV5-6 and TRBJ2-3 proteins standing in past its ends, gives the full variable domain DAGVTQSPTHLIKTRGQQVTLRCSPKSGHDTVSWYQQALGQGPQFIFQYYEEEERQRGNFPDRFSGHQFPNYSSELNVNALLLGDSALYLCASSLAFTDTQYFGPGTRLTVL.